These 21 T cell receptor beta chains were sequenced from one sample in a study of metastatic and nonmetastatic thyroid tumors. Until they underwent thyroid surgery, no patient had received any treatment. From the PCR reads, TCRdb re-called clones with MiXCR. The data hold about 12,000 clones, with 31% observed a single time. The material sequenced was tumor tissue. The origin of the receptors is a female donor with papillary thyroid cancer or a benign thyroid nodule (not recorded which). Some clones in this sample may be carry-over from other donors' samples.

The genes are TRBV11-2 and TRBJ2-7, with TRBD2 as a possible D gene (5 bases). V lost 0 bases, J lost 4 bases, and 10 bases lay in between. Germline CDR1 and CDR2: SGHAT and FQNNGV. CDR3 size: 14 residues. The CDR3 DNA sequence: TGTGCCAGCAGCTTAGAGGGCGGACTTTACGAGCAGTACTTC. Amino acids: CASSLEGGLYEQYF.

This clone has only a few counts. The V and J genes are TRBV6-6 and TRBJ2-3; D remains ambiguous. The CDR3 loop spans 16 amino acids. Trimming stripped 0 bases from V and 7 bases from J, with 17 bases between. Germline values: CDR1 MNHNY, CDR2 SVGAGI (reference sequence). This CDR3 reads CASSYSIRGPRNTQYF. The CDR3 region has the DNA TGTGCCAGCAGTTACTCGATCCGCGGCCCCCGGAATACGCAGTATTTT.

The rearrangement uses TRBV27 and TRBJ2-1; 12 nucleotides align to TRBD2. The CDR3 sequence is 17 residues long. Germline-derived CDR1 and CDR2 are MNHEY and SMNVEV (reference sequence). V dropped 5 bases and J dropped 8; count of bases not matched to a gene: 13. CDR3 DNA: TGTGCCAGCAGTCCCTTCGTCCTAGCGGGAGGGGAGGATGAGCAGTTCTTC. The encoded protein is CASSPFVLAGGEDEQFF.

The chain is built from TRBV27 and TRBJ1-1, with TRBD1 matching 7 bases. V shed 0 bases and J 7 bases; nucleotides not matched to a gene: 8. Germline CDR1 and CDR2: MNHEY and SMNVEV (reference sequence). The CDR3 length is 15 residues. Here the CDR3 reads CASSLSNRGFGEAFF. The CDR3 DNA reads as TGTGCCAGCAGTTTATCGAACAGGGGTTTCGGTGAAGCTTTCTTT.

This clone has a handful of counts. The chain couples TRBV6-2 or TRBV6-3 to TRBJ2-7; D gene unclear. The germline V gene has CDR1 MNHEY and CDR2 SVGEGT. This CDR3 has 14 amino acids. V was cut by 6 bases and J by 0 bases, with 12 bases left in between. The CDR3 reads CASSLDSNSYEQYF. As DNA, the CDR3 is TGTGCCAGCAGCTTAGATTCCAACTCCTACGAGCAGTACTTC.

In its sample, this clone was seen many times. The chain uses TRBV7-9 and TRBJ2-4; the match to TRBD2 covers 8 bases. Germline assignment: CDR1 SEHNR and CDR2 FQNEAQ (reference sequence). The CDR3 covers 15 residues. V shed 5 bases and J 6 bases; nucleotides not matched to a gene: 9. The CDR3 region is CASSLAGLGRNIQYF. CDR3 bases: TGTGCCAGCAGCCTCGCGGGACTAGGAAGAAACATTCAGTACTTC.

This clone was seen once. As DNA, the CDR3 is TGTGCCAGCAGCACCGGGGGGACGGGAAACATGAACACTGAAGCTTTCTTT. Translation gives CASSTGGTGNMNTEAFF. V is TRBV11-2 and J is TRBJ1-1; weak D call: TRBD1 (5 bases). V was trimmed by 5 bases and J by 0 bases, leaving 19 bases between them. Germline-derived CDR1 and CDR2 are SGHAT and FQNNGV. The CDR3 spans 17 residues.

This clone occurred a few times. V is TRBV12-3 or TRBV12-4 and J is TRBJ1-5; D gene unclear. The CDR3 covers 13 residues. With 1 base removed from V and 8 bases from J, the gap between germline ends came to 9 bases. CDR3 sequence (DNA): TGTGCCAGCAGTTTAGAGTGGAGAAAGCCCCAGCATTTT. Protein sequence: CASSLEWRKPQHF.

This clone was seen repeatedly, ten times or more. The CDR3 sequence: CSARDLGANSYNEQFF. CDR3 nucleotide sequence: TGCAGTGCTAGAGATTTGGGGGCTAACTCCTACAATGAGCAGTTCTTC. The V call is TRBV20-1, the J call TRBJ2-1; maybe TRBD1 (6 bases). Germline CDR1 reads DFQATT; CDR2 reads SNEGSKA (reference sequence). Trimming removed 0 bases from V and 0 bases from J, with 12 bases in between. The length of the CDR3 is 16 residues.

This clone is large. This CDR3 reads CASSFARGERSRYEQYF. For the CDR3, the DNA is TGTGCCAGCAGTTTCGCTCGAGGCGAGCGGTCCAGATACGAGCAGTACTTC. The V call is TRBV6-2 or TRBV6-3, the J call TRBJ2-7; a weak D match, TRBD2 (5 bases). The germline CDR1 and CDR2 sequences are MNHEY and SVGEGT. V was trimmed by 4 bases and J by 4 bases, leaving 23 bases between them. The CDR3 is 17 residues long.

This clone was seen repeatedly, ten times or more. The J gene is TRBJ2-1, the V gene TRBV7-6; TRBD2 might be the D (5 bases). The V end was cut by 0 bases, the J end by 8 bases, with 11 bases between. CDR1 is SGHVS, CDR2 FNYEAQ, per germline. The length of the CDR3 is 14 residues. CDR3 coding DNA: TGTGCCAGCAGCTTAGCGGGAGTCCTCGATGAGCAGTTCTTC. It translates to CASSLAGVLDEQFF.

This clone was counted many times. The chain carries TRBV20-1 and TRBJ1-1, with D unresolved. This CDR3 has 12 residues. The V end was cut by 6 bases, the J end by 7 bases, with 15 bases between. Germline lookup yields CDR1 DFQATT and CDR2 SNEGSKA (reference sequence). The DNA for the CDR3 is TGCAGTGCCTTCACCACCCCCTTTGAAGCTTTCTTT. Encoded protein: CSAFTTPFEAFF.

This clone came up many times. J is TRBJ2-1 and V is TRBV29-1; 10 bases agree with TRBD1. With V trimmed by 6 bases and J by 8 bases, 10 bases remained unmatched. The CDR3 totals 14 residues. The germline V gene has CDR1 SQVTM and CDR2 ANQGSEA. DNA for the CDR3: TGCAGCGTCCTCGGACAGGGGGTGACCGATGAGCAGTTCTTC. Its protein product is CSVLGQGVTDEQFF.

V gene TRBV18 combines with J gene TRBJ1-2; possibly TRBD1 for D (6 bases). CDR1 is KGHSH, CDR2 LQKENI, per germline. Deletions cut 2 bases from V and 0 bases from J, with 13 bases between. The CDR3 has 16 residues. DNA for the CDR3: TGTGCCAGCTCACCAAGCCAGGGGAGAGCTAACTATGGCTACACCTTC. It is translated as CASSPSQGRANYGYTF.

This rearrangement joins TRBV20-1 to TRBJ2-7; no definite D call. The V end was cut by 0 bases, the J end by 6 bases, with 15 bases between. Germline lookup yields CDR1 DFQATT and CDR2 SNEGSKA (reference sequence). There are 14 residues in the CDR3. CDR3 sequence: CSAREPSEDFEQYF. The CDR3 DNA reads TGCAGTGCTAGAGAACCCTCCGAAGACTTCGAGCAGTACTTC.

Here the CDR3 DNA reads TGTGCCAGCAGTGCTACAGGGGACACTGAAGCTTTCTTT. Protein sequence: CASSATGDTEAFF. The J gene is TRBJ1-1, the V gene TRBV6-1; 7 positions agree with TRBD1. The CDR3 runs 13 residues. Trimming cost V 4 bases and J 3 bases; bases outside gene matches: 2. Looked up from germline, CDR1 is MNHNS and CDR2 is SASEGT.

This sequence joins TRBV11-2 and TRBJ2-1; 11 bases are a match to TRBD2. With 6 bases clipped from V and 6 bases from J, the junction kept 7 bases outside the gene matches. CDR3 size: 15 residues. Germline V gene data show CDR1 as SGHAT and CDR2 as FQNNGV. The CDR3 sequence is CASRVTSGGINEQFF. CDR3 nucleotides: TGTGCCAGCAGAGTTACTAGCGGGGGAATCAATGAGCAGTTCTTC.

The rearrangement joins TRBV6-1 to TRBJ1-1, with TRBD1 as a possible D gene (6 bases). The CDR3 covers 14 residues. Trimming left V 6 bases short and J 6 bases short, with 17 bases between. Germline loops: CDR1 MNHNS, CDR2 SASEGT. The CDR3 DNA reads TGTGCCAGCAGCCCAGGTGGGCACAGGGCTGAAGCTTTCTTT. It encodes CASSPGGHRAEAFF.

The CDR3 region is CALIVQNTQYF. The CDR3 region has the DNA TGTGCCTTGATTGTACAAAATACGCAGTATTTT. This chain connects TRBV30 to TRBJ2-3; the D is unclear. The V end was cut by 7 bases, the J end by 7 bases, with 12 bases between. The germline V gene encodes CDR1 GTSNPN and CDR2 SVGIG (reference sequence). The CDR3 covers 11 residues.

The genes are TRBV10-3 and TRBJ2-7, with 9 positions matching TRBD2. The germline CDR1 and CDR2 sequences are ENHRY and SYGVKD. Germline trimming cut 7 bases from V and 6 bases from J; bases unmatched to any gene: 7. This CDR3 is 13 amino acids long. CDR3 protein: CAITVAGAGEQYF. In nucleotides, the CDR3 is TGTGCCATCACTGTAGCGGGAGCAGGCGAGCAGTACTTC.

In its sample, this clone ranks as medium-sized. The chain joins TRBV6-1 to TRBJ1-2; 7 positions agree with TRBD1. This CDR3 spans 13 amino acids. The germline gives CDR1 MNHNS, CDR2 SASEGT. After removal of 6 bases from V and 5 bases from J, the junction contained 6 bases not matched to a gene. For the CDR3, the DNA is TGTGCCAGCAGCCCGGGACAGCATTATGGCTACACCTTC. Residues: CASSPGQHYGYTF.